The clone carrying this T cell receptor (beta chain) showed up just a few times. Its cognate antigen is unknown. This CDR3 comprises 13 residues. The germline V gene has CDR1 MNHNY and CDR2 SVGAGI (reference sequence). With 11 bases removed from V and 0 bases from J, the gap between germline ends came to 8 bases. These data belong to a study of CD8+ T cells in alopecia areata. Study overall: Treated patients were dosed with oral tofacitinib, taking 5 to 10 mg twice daily.

Treatment indicated: oral pan-JAK inhibitor, 5-10 mg twice daily. Alopecia areata patients provided lesional scalp punch biopsies and peripheral blood. Study findings and constraints: Many expanded lesional clones remained in scalp and blood on tofacitinib.

Extraction of RNA preceded its reverse transcription into cDNA, which served as the sequencing template. Generated by immunoSEQ multiplex PCR, the TCRdb table keeps only in-frame clones and is missing some. The sample records roughly 190,000 clones, 60% being singletons. The chain combines TRBV6-6 with TRBJ2-6; D remains unclear. Sequenced here: CD4+ T cells sorted from blood, sampled at week 24, from a patient treated with tofacitinib. The sequence came from a human donor with alopecia areata. CDR3 sequence reads: CAGSRSGANVLTF. Written as DNA, the CDR3 is TGTGCCGGTTCCCGCTCTGGGGCCAACGTCCTGACTTTC.